This is a list of T cell receptor beta chains from one sample in a study of cytomegalovirus exposure and HLA in healthy donors. Produced via immunoSEQ multiplex PCR; TCRdb's table is partial and in-frame only. Here the sample spans 160,000 or so clones, roughly 80% being singletons. The sample comprised PBMCs. The receptors were sampled from a male donor in good health and CMV-seropositive. CDR3s include the opening cysteine and the closing phenylalanine or tryptophan. D genes are given only for firm matches. Clone size is stated in some rows and not others, as once, few, many or a class when expanded.

TRBV5-6	once	TRBD2	TRBJ2-1	TGTGCCAGCAGCTTGGCTAGCGGGGCCTACAATGAGCAGTTCTTC	CASSLASGAYNEQFF
TRBV19	.	TRBD1	TRBJ1-5	TGTGCCAGTACCGTGACAGGGGGCAATCAGCCCCAGCATTTT	CASTVTGGNQPQHF
TRBV19	.	TRBD2	TRBJ2-2	TGTGCCAGTAGTAGCGGGGGGACCGGGGAGCTGTTTTTT	CASSSGGTGELFF
TRBV18	once	.	TRBJ2-2	TGTGCCAGCTCACCCGACCAGGAGAACACCGGGGAGCTGTTTTTT	CASSPDQENTGELFF
TRBV11-3	.	TRBD1	TRBJ2-3	TGTGCCAGCAGCTACCAGCCTCGGGACAGGGAGAGCACAGATACGCAGTATTTT	CASSYQPRDRESTDTQYF
TRBV4-2	once	.	TRBJ2-7	TGTGCCAGCAGCCCCTCACTGGGAGGGGGCTCCTACGAGCAGTACTTC	CASSPSLGGGSYEQYF
TRBV13	.	.	TRBJ2-1	TGTGCCAGCAGCTTAGGCGGGTTCTCCTACAATGAGCAGTTCTTC	CASSLGGFSYNEQFF
TRBV27	.	TRBD2	TRBJ2-1	TGTGCCAGCAGTTCGGGACTAGCGGGCAATGAGCAGTTCTTC	CASSSGLAGNEQFF
TRBV7-9	.	TRBD2	TRBJ2-3	TGTGCCGGCGATGGGACTAGATTGCCAGATACGCAGTATTTT	CAGDGTRLPDTQYF
TRBV7-2	.	TRBD2	TRBJ2-3	TGTGCCAGCATGCAAACGGGGGGAAATACGCAGTATTTT	CASMQTGGNTQYF
TRBV7-2	once	TRBD1	TRBJ1-1	TGTGCCAGCAGCTCTTGGACAGGACCCACTGAAGCTTTCTTT	CASSSWTGPTEAFF
TRBV5-1	few	TRBD2	TRBJ2-4	TGCGCCAGCAGCCACCCGACTAGCGGAGAGGGTCGGGACATTCAGTACTTC	CASSHPTSGEGRDIQYF
TRBV5-1	.	.	TRBJ2-5	TGCGCCAGCAGCTTGCGGGATCAAGAGACCCAGTACTTC	CASSLRDQETQYF
TRBV19	.	TRBD1	TRBJ1-2	TGTGCCAGTAGCCCGACAGGGAACTTCTATGGCTACACCTTC	CASSPTGNFYGYTF
TRBV5-1	.	TRBD2	TRBJ2-5	TGCGCCAGCAGCTCCTTTGGAGGACTAGCGGGGGGGAGGGAGACCCAGTACTTC	CASSSFGGLAGGRETQYF
TRBV27	.	.	TRBJ1-5	TGTGCCGCAGGTAGGCAGGAAAATCAGCCCCAGCATTTT	CAAGRQENQPQHF
TRBV5-1	.	.	TRBJ2-1	TGCGCCAGCTACAGGGAGGGACCCCAGTTCTTC	CASYREGPQFF
TRBV21-1	.	.	TRBJ1-3	TGTGCCAGCAGCAAAGGGCCGAGACAGGGGCGTCGAGGCACCATATATTTT	CASSKGPRQGRRGTIYF
TRBV9	.	.	TRBJ1-2	TGTGCCAGCAGGGAGGGAGGAGGCTACACCTTC	CASREGGGYTF
TRBV6-6	.	.	TRBJ1-3	TGTGCCAGCAGTTATAGCGGGGGTTGGGCTGGAAACACCATATATTTT	CASSYSGGWAGNTIYF
TRBV6-5	.	TRBD2	TRBJ2-1	TGTGCCAGCACTCAAGCGGGAGGTCCTTTGGGTGAGCAGTTCTTC	CASTQAGGPLGEQFF
TRBV19	.	TRBD1	TRBJ2-7	TGTGCCAGTAGGGACAGGGGAAGCTACGAGCAGTACTTC	CASRDRGSYEQYF
TRBV4-3	.	.	TRBJ2-7	TGCGCCAGCAGCCAAGTGGCCGGGACTGGAGTGGAGCAGTACTTC	CASSQVAGTGVEQYF
TRBV11-1	.	.	TRBJ2-5	TGTGCCAGCAGCTTCAGGGACTCCCAAGAGACCCAGTACTTC	CASSFRDSQETQYF
TRBV28	.	.	TRBJ2-7	TGTGCCAGCACCCTAGGGGGGGCCTACGAGCAGTACTTC	CASTLGGAYEQYF
TRBV7-3	.	TRBD2	TRBJ2-1	TGTGCCAGCAGCTCGTGGACTAGCGGGGGTTCCTACAATGAGCAGTTCTTC	CASSSWTSGGSYNEQFF
TRBV5-1	.	TRBD2	TRBJ2-1	TGCGCCAGCAGCTTGGGGGCTAGCGGGAGGGGCAATGAGCAGTTCTTC	CASSLGASGRGNEQFF
TRBV15	.	.	TRBJ2-7	TGTGCCACCAGCAGGAGTGGCACTCGGCGGGACGAGCAGTACTTC	CATSRSGTRRDEQYF
TRBV28	.	TRBD1	TRBJ1-5	TGTGCCAGCAGTCCCGGGACAGTTAGCAATCAGCCCCAGCATTTT	CASSPGTVSNQPQHF
TRBV29-1	once	TRBD1	TRBJ1-2	TGCAGCGTTCCTACAAGGACAGGGGGAAGCTATGGCTACACCTTC	CSVPTRTGGSYGYTF
TRBV7-3	.	TRBD2	TRBJ2-1	TGTGCCAGCAGCTTAACGTTATCTAGCGGGGTTTACAATGAGCAGTTCTTC	CASSLTLSSGVYNEQFF
TRBV5-4	.	TRBD2	TRBJ2-4	TGTGCCAGCAGCTTCGGGACTAGCGGGGCCATTCAGTACTTC	CASSFGTSGAIQYF
TRBV18	.	.	TRBJ1-3	TGTGCCAGCTCACCGATCTCAGGACAATCTGGAAACACCATATATTTT	CASSPISGQSGNTIYF
TRBV6-1	.	TRBD1	TRBJ2-3	TGTGCCAGCACTGACGGACAGGGGGCCGCAGATACGCAGTATTTT	CASTDGQGAADTQYF
TRBV29-1	.	TRBD2	TRBJ2-1	TGCAGCGTTAGACCGGCTAGCGGGAGTTGGGAGGGTTACAATGAGCAGTTCTTC	CSVRPASGSWEGYNEQFF
TRBV28	.	.	TRBJ1-6	TGTGCCAGCAGTTTGGTTACGGGAAGCTCCTATAATTCACCCCTCCACTTT	CASSLVTGSSYNSPLHF
TRBV7-9	.	.	TRBJ1-5	TGTGCCAGCAGCTTCGACGAGGCGATCAATCAGCCCCAGCATTTT	CASSFDEAINQPQHF
TRBV5-5	.	TRBD1	TRBJ1-5	TGTGCCAGCAGCCTTACCCCGACAGGGGGGTATGGGGAAAATCAGCCCCAGCATTTT	CASSLTPTGGYGENQPQHF
TRBV18	.	TRBD1	TRBJ1-2	TGTGCCAGCTCACCGCAAAGGGACAGGGAGAACTATGGCTACACCTTC	CASSPQRDRENYGYTF
TRBV15	.	.	TRBJ1-1	TGTGCCACCAGCAACGTCGAGATTTTCACTGAAGCTTTCTTT	CATSNVEIFTEAFF
TRBV2	.	.	TRBJ2-7	TGTGCCAGCAGTGAGACCCAGGTCGGCGAGCAGTACTTC	CASSETQVGEQYF
TRBV9	.	.	TRBJ2-1	TGTGCCAGCAGCGTAAACGGGGAGGTCCTCAATGAGCAGTTCTTC	CASSVNGEVLNEQFF
TRBV27	.	TRBD1	TRBJ1-1	TGTGCCAGCAGTCCCCTTATCGACAGGGGGCGATGGAAAGGGACTGAGGCTTTCTTT	CASSPLIDRGRWKGTEAFF
TRBV15	.	TRBD1	TRBJ2-7	TGTGCGATAGCCGCCAGGGGGCCATCGGACGAGCAGTACTTC	CAIAARGPSDEQYF
TRBV15	.	TRBD1	TRBJ2-1	TGTGCCACCAGCAGACAGCCTACGACTGGGACAGGGGGCGTGTATGAGCAGTTCTTC	CATSRQPTTGTGGVYEQFF
TRBV28	.	.	TRBJ1-1	TGTGCCAGCAGCCAGACAGGAGAAGCTTTCTTT	CASSQTGEAFF
TRBV5-1	.	.	TRBJ1-2	TGCGCCAGCAGCCAGGGTGGACCGTCGGGCTACACCTTC	CASSQGGPSGYTF
TRBV13	.	TRBD1	TRBJ1-2	TGTGCCAGCAGCCCTACCAAAGGAGGGACAGGGCTCTATGGCTACACCTTC	CASSPTKGGTGLYGYTF
TRBV27	.	.	TRBJ2-1	TGTGCCAGCAGTTTTGCTATGGGAGTCGGGCAGTTCTTC	CASSFAMGVGQFF
TRBV28	.	.	TRBJ1-4	TGTGCCAGCAGTGCGATGGGGGCGCAGGGTGAGGAAAAACTGTTTTTT	CASSAMGAQGEEKLFF
TRBV6-1	once	TRBD2	TRBJ2-1	TGTGCCAGCAGTGAAGCGCCACTAGCGGTCGAGCAGTTCTTC	CASSEAPLAVEQFF
TRBV6-5	.	.	TRBJ1-1	TGTGCCAGCAGTTACTCGGCGAACACTGAAGCTTTCTTT	CASSYSANTEAFF
TRBV5-1	.	.	TRBJ2-1	TGCGCCAGCAGCTCAAACAACAATGAGCAGTTCTTC	CASSSNNNEQFF
TRBV11-3	.	.	TRBJ2-6	TGTGCCAGCTCTGAGAGTTCTGGGGCCAACGTCCTGACTTTC	CASSESSGANVLTF
TRBV18	.	TRBD2	TRBJ2-7	TGTGCCAGCTCACCACAGTCTAGCGGCTACGAGCAGTACTTC	CASSPQSSGYEQYF
TRBV7-6	.	.	TRBJ2-1	TGTGCCAGCAGCCGAGCGGTATACAATGAGCAGTTCTTC	CASSRAVYNEQFF
TRBV7-6	once	TRBD2	TRBJ2-7	TGTGCCAGCAGCTTACTAGCGGGGCCCTACGAGCAGTACTTC	CASSLLAGPYEQYF
TRBV10-3	.	.	TRBJ1-2	TGTGCCATCAGTGAACCGGACAGCTTCTACTATGGCTACACCTTC	CAISEPDSFYYGYTF
TRBV7-9	.	.	TRBJ2-7	TGTTCCAGCAGCGGTAGGGACTTCTTGCTCTACGAGCAGTACTTC	CSSSGRDFLLYEQYF